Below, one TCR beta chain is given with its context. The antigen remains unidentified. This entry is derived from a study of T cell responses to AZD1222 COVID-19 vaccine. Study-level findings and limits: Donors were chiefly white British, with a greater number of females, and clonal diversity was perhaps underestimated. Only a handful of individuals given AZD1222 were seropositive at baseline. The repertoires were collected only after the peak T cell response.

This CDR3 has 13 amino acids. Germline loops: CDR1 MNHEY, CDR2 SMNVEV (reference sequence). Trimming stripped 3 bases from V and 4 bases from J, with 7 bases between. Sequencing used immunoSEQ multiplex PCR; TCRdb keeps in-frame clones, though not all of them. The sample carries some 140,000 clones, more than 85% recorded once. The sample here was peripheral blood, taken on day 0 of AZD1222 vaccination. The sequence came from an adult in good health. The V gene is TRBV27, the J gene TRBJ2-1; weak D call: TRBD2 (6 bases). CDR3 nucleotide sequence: TGTGCCAGCAGTTTGGCGGGATACAATGAGCAGTTCTTC. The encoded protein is CASSLAGYNEQFF.